Below are 8 T cell receptor beta chains sequenced from a single sample in a study of blood T cell repertoires in COVID-19. TCRdb's table, derived via immunoSEQ multiplex PCR, lists solely in-frame clones and lacks some. The sample contains around 300,000 clones, about 91% of which appear only once. The specimen was peripheral blood. The receptors derive from a woman in her twenties or thirties with COVID-19, enrolled during active disease.

J is TRBJ1-2 and V is TRBV18, with D perhaps matching TRBD1 (5 bases). The CDR3 length is 15 residues. Germline assignment: CDR1 KGHSH and CDR2 LQKENI. Trimming removed 4 bases from V and 4 bases from J, with 16 bases in between. The CDR3 nucleotides are TGTGCCAGCTCACGTGGGGAGGGGAGTTTCTATGGCTACACCTTC. Protein sequence: CASSRGEGSFYGYTF.

V is TRBV7-3 and J is TRBJ1-1; no definite D call. Germline V gives CDR1 SGHTA, CDR2 FQGTGA. The V gene lost 5 bases and the J gene lost 3 bases, with 10 bases spanning the gap. The CDR3 runs 13 residues. The CDR3 DNA reads TGTGCCAGCAGCCTCGACACTTACACTGAAGCTTTCTTT. Amino acids: CASSLDTYTEAFF.

The chain couples TRBV10-3 to TRBJ2-1, with D possibly matching TRBD1 (6 bases). V dropped 10 bases and J dropped 2 bases, with 15 bases sitting between them. The CDR3 spans 14 residues. CDR1 ENHRY and CDR2 SYGVKD come from the germline V gene. This CDR3 reads CATSEQGTYNEQFF. The CDR3 bases are TGTGCCACCTCAGAACAGGGAACCTACAATGAGCAGTTCTTC.

In DNA form, the CDR3 reads TGCACCAGCAGCCCGGACAGATTCACCACCGGGGAGCTGTTTTTT. Translated: CTSSPDRFTTGELFF. The chain joins TRBV1 to TRBJ2-2; the table's D call of TRBD1 was not tested on the DNA. TRBV1 is a listed pseudogene. This CDR3 is 15 amino acids long.

The V call is TRBV3-1 (or the pseudogene TRBV3-2), the J call TRBJ1-1; tentative D call: TRBD1 (5 bases). The CDR3 has 15 residues. V was pared by 4 bases and J by 7 bases, with 19 bases between. The germline gives CDR1 LGHDT, CDR2 YNNKEL (reference sequence). The CDR3, as DNA: TGTGCCAGCAGCCCCCGTGGGGCAGGGCGAAGTGAAGCTTTCTTT. This translates into CASSPRGAGRSEAFF.

For the CDR3, the DNA is TGTGCCAGTAGTATATCTCGTTCCTCGGAGACCCAGTACTTC. Protein product: CASSISRSSETQYF. The V call is TRBV19, the J call TRBJ2-5, with D hard to call. The ends were cut back, 2 bases at V and 5 bases at J, with 12 bases in the middle. This CDR3 is built from 14 residues. CDR1 is LNHDA and CDR2 is SQIVND in the germline V gene (reference sequence). Full variable domain (rest looked up from reference TRBV19 and TRBJ2-5): DGGITQSPKYLFRKEGQNVTLSCEQNLNHDAMYWYRQDPGQGLRLIYYSQIVNDFQKGDIAEGYSVSREKKESFPLTVTSAQKNPTAFYLCASSISRSSETQYFGPGTRLLVL.

The rearrangement uses TRBV9 and TRBJ2-1; the D is unclear. Per the germline V gene, CDR1 is SGDLS and CDR2 is YYNGEE. Between the trimmed V and J ends, which lost 3 bases and 7 bases, there was a span of 5 bases. The CDR3 is 11 amino acids. CDR3: CASSGANEQFF. The CDR3 DNA is TGTGCCAGCAGCGGGGCTAATGAGCAGTTCTTC.

The rearrangement links TRBV19 to TRBJ1-6; the D gene is possibly TRBD1 (6 bases). V was cut by 10 bases and J by 7 bases, with 20 bases left in between. CDR1 and CDR2 from the germline V gene are LNHDA and SQIVND (reference sequence). CDR3 length equals 15 residues. CDR3 loop: CATQGRGIKNSPLHF. Here the CDR3 DNA reads TGTGCCACCCAAGGCAGGGGCATAAAGAATTCACCCCTCCACTTT.